What follows is one T cell receptor (beta chain) and its context. As handled by the study authors: Reference gene primer amplification yielded estimated nucleated cell counts. The table came from immunoSEQ multiplex PCR; TCRdb's copy has only in-frame clones and leaves some out. From that table come the V and J calls and clone size; the DNA was used to work out D and trimming. The data contain about 480,000 clones, 80% to 90% of them seen just once; the ten biggest clones take up about 1%. This entry is derived from a study of blood T cell repertoires in COVID-19. Background on the study: Samples came from the United States, Italy and Spain, spanning acute and convalescent COVID-19. PBMCs, B-cell-depleted T cells, or T cells provided the cDNA or gDNA that made up the material.

While infection was still active, Seattle patients were enrolled and then followed longitudinally. Germline loops: CDR1 SEHNR, CDR2 FQNEAQ (reference sequence). The trim removed 1 base at V and 5 bases at J, leaving 5 bases unmatched. This CDR3 spans 15 amino acids. The clonotype comes from a man in his late teens or twenties with COVID-19, enrolled during active disease. What was sequenced was peripheral blood. The J gene is TRBJ2-5, the V gene TRBV7-9; 9 bases are a match to TRBD1. CDR3 DNA: TGTGCCAGCAGCTTAGGGGACAGGGACTTCGAGACCCAGTACTTC. As protein: CASSLGDRDFETQYF.